A single sample is the source of the 2 T cell receptor beta chains below, sequenced in a study of T cells after yellow fever vaccination. TCRdb called the 5' RACE reads again in MiXCR, with one record for every CDR3 protein. The table has roughly 160,000 distinct CDR3 sequences, 6% to 7.5% seen once. Material: CD4+ T cells sorted from PBMCs, obtained less than 6 days after the first yellow fever vaccination. These TCRs come from a man aged 18-30 years who received the YFV17D yellow fever vaccine.

This clonotype was observed once. This may arise from a read error, as a much more abundant clone is one base away. The chain has TRBV15 and TRBJ2-5; 7 bases are a match to TRBD1. The J segment lost 5 bases and the V segment lost 1 base, leaving 7 bases of the junction unmatched. This CDR3 has 15 residues. Germline CDR1 is LNHNV and CDR2 is YYDKDF (reference sequence). The CDR3 region has the DNA TGTGCCACCAGCAGAGTAGTTCAGGGGGATGAGACCCAGTACTTC. Protein sequence: CATSRVVQGDETQYF.

The chain carries TRBV5-4 and TRBJ2-3; no firm D call. Germline V lookup: CDR1 SGHNT, CDR2 YYREEE (reference sequence). The CDR3 has 13 residues. V lost 7 bases to trimming and J lost 2 bases, with 11 bases between them. The CDR3 protein is CASGYRNTDTQYF. For the CDR3, the DNA is TGTGCCAGCGGTTACAGAAACACAGATACGCAGTATTTT.